Shown below are 7 T cell receptor beta chains from a single sample sequenced in a study of cytomegalovirus exposure and HLA in healthy donors. 13 Jbeta primers and 60 Vbeta primers were used for the PCR. TCRdb keeps only in-frame clones here, not all; method: immunoSEQ multiplex PCR. The sample consists of tens of thousands of clones, 65% to 80% of them appearing once. Sample: PBMCs. Receptors originate from a middle-aged man in good health and CMV-seropositive.

This clone was recorded only once. V gene TRBV19 combines with J gene TRBJ1-5; 9 bases are shared with TRBD1. Germline CDR1 and CDR2: LNHDA and SQIVND (reference sequence). The CDR3 extends over 14 amino acids. V gave up 9 bases and J gave up 7 bases; unmatched junction bases: 10. CDR3 nucleotides: TGTGCCAGCACCGGGACAGGGAGCGACCAGCCCCAGCATTTT. This encodes CASTGTGSDQPQHF.

The chain employs TRBV6-1 and TRBJ2-7; 11 nucleotides align to TRBD1. Germline V gene data show CDR1 as MNHNS and CDR2 as SASEGT. The CDR3 consists of 15 residues. V lost 2 bases, J lost 2 bases, and 2 bases stayed unmatched. The CDR3 sequence is CASSEWGQGAYEQYF. CDR3 coding DNA: TGTGCCAGCAGTGAATGGGGACAGGGGGCCTACGAGCAGTACTTC.

This clone has just one count. The J gene is TRBJ1-2, the V gene TRBV30, with D uncertain. In germline, CDR1 is GTSNPN, CDR2 SVGIG (reference sequence). V gave up 3 bases and J gave up 2 bases, with 16 bases separating them. This CDR3 region has 15 residues. The DNA of the CDR3 is TGTGCCTGGAGCCCCTCAGGAGGGTCGAACTATGGCTACACCTTC. This encodes CAWSPSGGSNYGYTF.

The chain uses TRBV7-8 and TRBJ2-7, with a possible D match to TRBD1 (7 bases). The CDR3 totals 15 residues. V was shortened by 5 bases and J by 6 bases, with 20 bases between the two germline ends. Germline assignment: CDR1 SGHVS and CDR2 FQNEAQ. CDR3 DNA sequence: TGTGCCAGCAGCACAATAAACCAGGGGGGTGGCGAGCAGTACTTC. It yields the protein CASSTINQGGGEQYF.

The chain carries TRBV5-1 and TRBJ2-3; 11 bases are shared with TRBD2. CDR1 and CDR2 (germline): SGHRS, YFSETQ. There are 14 residues in the CDR3. V dropped 3 bases and J dropped 5; count of bases not matched to a gene: 2. CDR3 residues: CASSSSGGKDTQYF. CDR3 in DNA: TGCGCCAGCAGCTCTAGCGGGGGGAAAGATACGCAGTATTTT.

V gene TRBV19 combines with J gene TRBJ2-7; 8 bases agree with TRBD2. Per the germline V gene, CDR1 is LNHDA and CDR2 is SQIVND (reference sequence). Trimming removed 6 bases from V and 4 bases from J; junction bases left unmatched: 5. The CDR3 covers 13 residues. As DNA, the CDR3 is TGTGCCAGTAGCGGGGGGGGCTGGTACGAGCAGTACTTC. This encodes CASSGGGWYEQYF.

This clone was counted between two and nine times. The chain combines TRBV9 with TRBJ1-6; TRBD1 matches 9 bases. CDR3 length: 15 amino acids. V was clipped by 3 bases and J by 7 bases; unmatched bases: 5. The germline gives CDR1 SGDLS, CDR2 YYNGEE. CDR3 in amino acids: CASSATDRGNSPLHF. The CDR3 DNA is TGTGCCAGCAGCGCCACGGACAGGGGCAATTCACCCCTCCACTTT.